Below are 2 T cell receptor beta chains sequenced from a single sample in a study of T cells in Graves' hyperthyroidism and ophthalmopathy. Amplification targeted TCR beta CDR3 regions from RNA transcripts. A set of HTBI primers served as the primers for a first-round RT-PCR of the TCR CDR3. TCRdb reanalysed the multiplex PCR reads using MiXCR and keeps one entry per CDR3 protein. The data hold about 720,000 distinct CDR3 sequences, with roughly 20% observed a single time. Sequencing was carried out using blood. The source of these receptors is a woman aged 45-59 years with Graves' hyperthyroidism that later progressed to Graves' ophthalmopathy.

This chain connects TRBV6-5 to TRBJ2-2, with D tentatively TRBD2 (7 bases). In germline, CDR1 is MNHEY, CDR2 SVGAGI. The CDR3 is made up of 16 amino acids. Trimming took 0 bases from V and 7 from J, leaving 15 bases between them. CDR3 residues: CASSYSGGGRIGELFF. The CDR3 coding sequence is TGTGCCAGCAGTTACTCGGGGGGGGGCCGAATCGGGGAGCTGTTTTTT.

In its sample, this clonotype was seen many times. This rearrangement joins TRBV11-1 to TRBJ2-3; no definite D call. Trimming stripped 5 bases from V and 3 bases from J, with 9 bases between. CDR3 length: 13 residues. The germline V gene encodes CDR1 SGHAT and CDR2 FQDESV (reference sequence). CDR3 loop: CASSKKPTDTQYF. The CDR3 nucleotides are TGTGCCAGCAGCAAAAAGCCGACAGATACGCAGTATTTT. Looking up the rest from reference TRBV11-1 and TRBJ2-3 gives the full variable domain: EAEVAQSPRYKITEKSQAVAFWCDPISGHATLYWYRQILGQGPELLVQFQDESVVDDSQLPKDRFSAERLKGVDSTLKIQPAELGDSAMYLCASSKKPTDTQYFGPGTRLTVL.